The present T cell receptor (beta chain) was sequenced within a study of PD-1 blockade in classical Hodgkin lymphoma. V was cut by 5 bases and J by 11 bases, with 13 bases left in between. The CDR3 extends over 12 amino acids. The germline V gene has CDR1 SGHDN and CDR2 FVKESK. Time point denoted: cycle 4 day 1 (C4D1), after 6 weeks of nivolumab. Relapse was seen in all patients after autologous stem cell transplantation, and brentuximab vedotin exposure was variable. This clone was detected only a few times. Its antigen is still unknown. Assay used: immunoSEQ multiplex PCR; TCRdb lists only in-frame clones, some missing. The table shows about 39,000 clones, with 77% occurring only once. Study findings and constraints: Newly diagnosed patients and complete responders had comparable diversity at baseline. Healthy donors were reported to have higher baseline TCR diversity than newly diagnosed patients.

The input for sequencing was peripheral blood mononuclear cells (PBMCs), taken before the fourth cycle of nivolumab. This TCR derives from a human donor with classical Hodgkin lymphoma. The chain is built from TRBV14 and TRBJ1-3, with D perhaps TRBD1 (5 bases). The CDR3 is CASSGTLDAIYF. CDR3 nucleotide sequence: TGTGCCAGCAGCGGGACGTTAGACGCCATATATTTT.